These 22 T cell receptor beta chains came from one sample sequenced in a study of blood T cell repertoires in COVID-19. Profiling relied on immunoSEQ multiplex PCR, and the TCRdb table lists in-frame clones only, not all of them. The data show roughly 120,000 clones, with 82% seen just once and 15% to 20% held by the top ten. Sequencing was done on a sample of peripheral blood. The origin of the receptors is a woman aged 55-69 years with acute or convalescent COVID-19.

J is TRBJ1-4 and V is TRBV25-1; 9 nucleotides align to TRBD1. V shed 10 bases and J 8 bases; nucleotides not matched to a gene: 5. The CDR3 contains 12 residues. The germline V gene encodes CDR1 MGHDK and CDR2 SYGVNS. CDR3 residues: CATAGTGEKLFF. CDR3 sequence (DNA): TGTGCCACCGCGGGGACAGGGGAAAAACTGTTTTTT.

The genes are TRBV12-5 and TRBJ1-5, with D unclear. V was shortened by 1 base and J by 5 bases, with 6 bases between the two germline ends. The CDR3 is 13 residues long. The germline V gene encodes CDR1 LGHNT and CDR2 FRNRAP. The CDR3 region has the DNA TGTGCTAGTGGTTTGGGAAACTATCAGCCCCAGCATTTT. Encoded protein: CASGLGNYQPQHF.

The gene calls are TRBV27 and TRBJ2-7; TRBD2 matches 12 bases. This CDR3 comprises 18 residues. Germline loops: CDR1 MNHEY, CDR2 SMNVEV (reference sequence). J lost 5 bases, V lost 4 bases, and 15 bases had no gene match. CDR3 DNA sequence: TGTGCCAGCAGTTCCGAACCCCCTACTAGCGGGGGGAACCACGAGCAGTACTTC. This codes for CASSSEPPTSGGNHEQYF.

In its sample, this clone was seen a few times. The rearrangement links TRBV12-5 to TRBJ2-7, with 8 bases matching TRBD2. Trimming took 6 bases from V and 7 from J; bases not matched to a gene: 14. CDR1 LGHNT and CDR2 FRNRAP come from the germline V gene. The CDR3 has 15 residues. The chain's CDR3 is CASGPPEGPGGEQYF. CDR3 nucleotides: TGTGCTAGTGGCCCACCGGAGGGCCCGGGAGGGGAGCAGTACTTC.

This chain connects TRBV3-1 (or the pseudogene TRBV3-2) to TRBJ1-5; no clear D. The CDR3 is 15 amino acids. Germline-derived CDR1 and CDR2 are LGHDT and YNNKEL (reference sequence). Between the trimmed V and J ends, which lost 5 bases and 0 bases, there was a span of 11 bases. CDR3 residues: CASSSRTYSNQPQHF. The CDR3, as DNA: TGTGCCAGCAGCTCTCGGACTTATAGCAATCAGCCCCAGCATTTT.

The chain links TRBV6-2 or TRBV6-3 to TRBJ1-5; 10 bases fit TRBD1. The germline V gene encodes CDR1 MNHEY and CDR2 SVGEGT. This CDR3 contains 16 residues. The V gene end was trimmed by 2 bases and the J gene end by 3 bases; junction bases not matched to a gene: 4. The CDR3 bases are TGTGCCAGCAGTTACCGGGACAGGGGCCTCAATCAGCCCCAGCATTTT. Its translation: CASSYRDRGLNQPQHF.

The CDR3 DNA follows: TGTGCCAGCAGCCGCCGGGACAGGGTCTCCTACGAGCAGTACTTC. As protein: CASSRRDRVSYEQYF. This chain joins TRBV7-8 and TRBJ2-7, with 9 bases aligning to TRBD1. The germline CDR1 and CDR2 sequences are SGHVS and FQNEAQ. V gave up 5 bases and J gave up 0 bases; unmatched junction bases: 5. There are 15 residues in the CDR3.

The rearrangement uses TRBV6-5 and TRBJ2-5, with TRBD1 matching over 7 bases. V lost 0 bases to trimming and J lost 5 bases; unmatched junction nucleotides: 0. Germline assignment: CDR1 MNHEY and CDR2 SVGAGI. This CDR3 is built from 13 residues. In DNA, the CDR3 is TGTGCCAGCAGTTACTCGACAGGGGAGACCCAGTACTTC. Its translation is CASSYSTGETQYF.

This clone was seen just once. The J gene is TRBJ2-7, the V gene TRBV4-2; 7 bases line up with TRBD2. Germline values: CDR1 LGHNA, CDR2 YNFKEQ. Trimming cost V 3 bases and J 5 bases; bases outside gene matches: 7. The CDR3 is 14 residues long. The CDR3 bases are TGTGCCAGCAGCCACCCCGGACTAGACCACGAGCAGTACTTC. It is translated as CASSHPGLDHEQYF.

The chain is built from TRBV4-2 and TRBJ1-1; 9 nucleotides match TRBD1. The CDR3 extends over 14 amino acids. The germline V gene encodes CDR1 LGHNA and CDR2 YNFKEQ. The V gene end was trimmed by 3 bases and the J gene end by 4 bases; junction bases not matched to a gene: 3. The CDR3 here is CASSQDRGGTEAFF. CDR3 nucleotides: TGTGCCAGCAGCCAGGACAGGGGTGGCACTGAAGCTTTCTTT.

The chain combines TRBV15 with TRBJ2-3; TRBD1 agrees at 7 bases. V shed 4 bases and J 2 bases; nucleotides not matched to a gene: 9. The CDR3 runs 16 residues. Germline CDR1 is LNHNV and CDR2 is YYDKDF (reference sequence). CDR3 nucleotides: TGTGCCACCAGCAATAAGGGACAGCATTACACAGATACGCAGTATTTT. This translates into CATSNKGQHYTDTQYF.

V usage is TRBV18 and J usage is TRBJ1-5; possible D gene TRBD1, 6 bases. Germline V gene lookup returns CDR1 KGHSH and CDR2 LQKENI. V lost 6 bases and J 15 bases, leaving 21 bases between the germline ends. This CDR3 spans 13 amino acids. The CDR3 sequence: CASSQDRSAPGHF. For the CDR3, the DNA is TGTGCCAGCTCTCAGGACAGATCAGCCCCTGGGCATTTT.

This clone occurred a few times. This chain uses TRBV7-9 with TRBJ1-2; the D is unclear. From germline, CDR1 is SEHNR and CDR2 FQNEAQ (reference sequence). CDR3 size: 13 residues. Trimming stripped 5 bases from V and 2 bases from J, with 9 bases between. CDR3 region: CASSRGRNYGYTF. Written as DNA, the CDR3 is TGTGCCAGCAGCCGAGGGAGGAACTATGGCTACACCTTC.

V is TRBV11-3 and J is TRBJ2-3; TRBD2 is a possible D gene (6 bases). CDR3 length equals 14 residues. The germline V and J ends were trimmed by 3 bases and 5 bases, with 12 bases remaining between them. CDR1 and CDR2 (germline): SGHNT, YENEEA. The CDR3 is CASSLGGDRDTQYF. The CDR3 DNA sequence: TGTGCCAGCAGCTTGGGGGGAGACCGAGATACGCAGTATTTT.

The chain combines TRBV4-3 with TRBJ1-5, with 9 bases lining up with TRBD1. J was trimmed by 9 bases and V by 0 bases; bases with no gene match: 3. Per germline, CDR1 LGHNA and CDR2 YSLEER. CDR3 length: 14 residues. DNA for the CDR3: TGCGCCAGCAGCCAAGACACAGGGGGCCGGCCCCAGCATTTT. Amino acid sequence: CASSQDTGGRPQHF.

The chain combines TRBV27 with TRBJ2-1, with TRBD2 matching 9 bases. Germline V gene data show CDR1 as MNHEY and CDR2 as SMNVEV (reference sequence). Trimming took 5 bases from V and 7 from J; bases not matched to a gene: 9. The CDR3 length is 15 residues. The CDR3 DNA reads TGTGCCAGCAGTCCGTTAGCGGGGGCCACGAATGAGCAGTTCTTC. Its protein is CASSPLAGATNEQFF.

The chain carries TRBV10-3 and TRBJ2-1; no firm D call. Germline CDR1 ENHRY, CDR2 SYGVKD. CDR3 length equals 12 residues. With 3 bases removed from V and 5 bases from J, the gap between germline ends came to 5 bases. For the CDR3, the DNA is TGTGCCATCAGTGAACTGAACAATGAGCAGTTCTTC. Protein sequence: CAISELNNEQFF.

The chain is built from TRBV5-4 and TRBJ2-1, with 9 bases aligning to TRBD1. This CDR3 has 15 amino acids. Germline CDR1 SGHNT, CDR2 YYREEE (reference sequence). With V trimmed by 0 bases and J by 9 bases, 7 bases remained unmatched. The CDR3 nucleotides read TGTGCCAGCAGCTTGGGTGGACAGGGGAAGGTTGAGCAGTTCTTC. Its translation: CASSLGGQGKVEQFF.

This clone turned up a few times. This chain uses TRBV2 with TRBJ1-5; 8 bases agree with TRBD1. Trimming removed 11 bases from V and 0 bases from J; junction bases left unmatched: 6. The CDR3 consists of 14 residues. Germline lookup yields CDR1 SNHLY and CDR2 FYNNEI. CDR3 sequence (DNA): TGTGCCTCCCGGACAGGGCTTAGCAATCAGCCCCAGCATTTT. Residues: CASRTGLSNQPQHF.

The chain carries TRBV19 and TRBJ1-5; D not certain. CDR1 LNHDA and CDR2 SQIVND come from the germline V gene (reference sequence). The germline V and J ends were trimmed by 10 bases and 0 bases, with 13 bases remaining between them. The CDR3 has 14 residues. The CDR3 bases are TGTGCCACCACGTCGGGGAATAGCAATCAGCCCCAGCATTTT. Protein sequence: CATTSGNSNQPQHF.

The chain carries TRBV24-1 and TRBJ1-5; D uncertain. This CDR3 has 16 amino acids. Trimming left V 0 bases short and J 5 bases short, with 13 bases between. The germline V gene has CDR1 KGHDR and CDR2 SFDVKD. Here the CDR3 reads CATSDLNGRPDQPQHF. The CDR3 coding sequence is TGTGCCACCAGTGATTTGAACGGCAGGCCGGATCAGCCCCAGCATTTT.

The V gene is TRBV5-1, the J gene TRBJ2-7; 9 bases agree with TRBD1. Trimming cost V 4 bases and J 5 bases; bases outside gene matches: 7. Germline V gives CDR1 SGHRS, CDR2 YFSETQ. The CDR3 loop spans 14 amino acids. CDR3 nucleotides: TGCGCCAGCAGCCTCCGGGACAGGGCTCACGAGCAGTACTTC. Translation gives CASSLRDRAHEQYF. Full variable domain (missing parts from reference TRBV5-1 and TRBJ2-7): KAGVTQTPRYLIKTRGQQVTLSCSPISGHRSVSWYQQTPGQGLQFLFEYFSETQRNKGNFPGRFSGRQFSNSRSEMNVSTLELGDSALYLCASSLRDRAHEQYFGPGTRLTVT.